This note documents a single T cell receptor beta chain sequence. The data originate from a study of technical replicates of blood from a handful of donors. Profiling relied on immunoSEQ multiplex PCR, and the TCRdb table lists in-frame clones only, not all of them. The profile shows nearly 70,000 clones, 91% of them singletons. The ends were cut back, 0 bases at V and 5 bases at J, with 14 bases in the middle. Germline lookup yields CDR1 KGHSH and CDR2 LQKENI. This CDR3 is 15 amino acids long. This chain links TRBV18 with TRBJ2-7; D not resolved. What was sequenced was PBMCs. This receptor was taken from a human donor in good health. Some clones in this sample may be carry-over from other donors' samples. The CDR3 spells CASSPPGSPADEQYF. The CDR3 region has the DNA TGTGCCAGCTCACCACCCGGCAGCCCCGCGGACGAGCAGTACTTC.